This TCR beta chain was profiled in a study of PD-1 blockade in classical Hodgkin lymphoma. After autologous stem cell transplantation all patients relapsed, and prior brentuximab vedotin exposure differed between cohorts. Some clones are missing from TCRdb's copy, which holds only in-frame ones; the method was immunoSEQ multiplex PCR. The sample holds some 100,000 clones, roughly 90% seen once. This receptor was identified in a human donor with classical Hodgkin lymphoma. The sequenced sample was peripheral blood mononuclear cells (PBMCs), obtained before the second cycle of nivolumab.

This CDR3 reads CATSRDPAGLSSYNEQFF. The CDR3 coding sequence is TGTGCCACCAGCAGAGATCCCGCGGGGCTTAGCTCCTACAATGAGCAGTTCTTC. The chain links TRBV15 to TRBJ2-1; D might be TRBD2 (6 bases). This CDR3 contains 18 residues. V was shortened by 0 bases and J by 0 bases, with 15 bases between the two germline ends. Looked up from germline, CDR1 is LNHNV and CDR2 is YYDKDF (reference sequence).